This TCR beta chain originates from a study of T cells after yellow fever vaccination. This clonotype was counted between two and nine times. Antigen: not known. Regarding the study as a whole: Most clones from primary vaccination were detected again post-booster (approximately 97% CD4, roughly 85% CD8). On re-exposure, the response was weaker but peaked faster, at day 5 versus 15.

Using its own MiXCR run on the 5' RACE reads, TCRdb lists one record per CDR3 protein. The sample holds about 120,000 distinct CDR3 sequences, roughly 7.2% seen once. Germline CDR1 reads SGHKS; CDR2 reads YYEKEE (reference sequence). Trimming stripped 4 bases from V and 2 bases from J, with 13 bases between. CDR3 length: 14 amino acids. The sequence was obtained from a man in his late teens or twenties who received the YFV17D yellow fever vaccine. This chain joins TRBV5-5 and TRBJ2-7; D may correspond to TRBD1 or TRBD2 (5 bases each). Specimen: CD4+ T cells sorted from PBMCs, collected about 41 days after the first yellow fever vaccination. The CDR3: CASSVSGTTYEQYV. DNA for the CDR3: TGTGCCAGCAGCGTGTCGGGGACGACCTACGAGCAGTACGTC.